In its sample, the clone carrying this T cell receptor beta chain was seen a few times. Investigators prepared the TCR beta libraries by applying iRepertoire HTBI primers and Arm-PCR of CDR3 regions. Each CDR3 protein gets one entry after TCRdb re-called the multiplex PCR reads with MiXCR. Of some 370,000 distinct CDR3 sequences detected, 10% to 15% appear once; the ten largest clones hold 18%. The time point is: newly diagnosed GD, antithyroid drugs for less than 3 months. The TCR library used RNA extracted from PBMCs. This specimen comes from a study of regulatory T cells in long-lasting Graves disease. This CDR3 has 14 residues. Germline V lookup: CDR1 DFQATT, CDR2 SNEGSKA (reference sequence). J gave up 14 bases and V 5 bases, and 14 bases lay outside the gene matches. These records were also assigned to another study, of T cells in Graves' hyperthyroidism and ophthalmopathy. As that report states: Criteria for exclusion of patients were uncontrolled infection, other autoimmune disease, pregnancy or lactation.

This specimen consisted of peripheral blood mononuclear cells (PBMCs), obtained at new diagnosis, from a patient treated with antithyroid drugs. The V gene is TRBV20-1, the J gene TRBJ1-6, with 8 bases aligning to TRBD1. This TCR was recovered from a woman under 30 with Graves disease. CDR3 coding DNA: TGCAGTGCTGGGACAGGACTCTCACCCACGGCCCTCCACTTT. Its protein product is CSAGTGLSPTALHF.